Shown below are 24 T cell receptor beta chains from a single sample sequenced in a study of T cell repertoires in cytomegalovirus infection. TCRdb ran MiXCR on the reads and lists one entry per CDR3 protein. Of 100,000 to 150,000 distinct CDR3 sequences listed, less than 9.5% are singletons. Source material: PBMCs. All receptors come from a human donor in good health (CMV status not recorded). Some clones in this sample may be carry-over from other donors' samples.

This clonotype was seen many times. The chain carries TRBV6-5 and TRBJ2-7, with D possibly being TRBD1 (6 bases). The ends were cut back, 2 bases at V and 5 bases at J, with 19 bases in the middle. Germline CDR1 MNHEY, CDR2 SVGAGI. CDR3 length: 16 residues. As DNA, the CDR3 is TGTGCCAGCAGTTACGGGGGCCTTACGGGACGGGACGAGCAGTACTTC. It yields the protein CASSYGGLTGRDEQYF.

As concerns this clonotype: With a much larger clone just one base away, this may be a read error. This chain links TRBV10-2 with TRBJ2-2, with 8 bases fitting TRBD2. CDR3 size: 14 residues. Germline CDR1 reads WSHSY; CDR2 reads SAAADI. The CDR3 is CTSSNLAGTGELFF. CDR3 nucleotide sequence: TGCACCAGCAGTAATCTAGCGGGCACCGGGGAGCTGTTTTTT.

This clonotype was counted ten times or more. This chain connects TRBV28 to TRBJ2-2, with TRBD2 as a possible D gene (6 bases). Germline V gene data show CDR1 as MDHEN and CDR2 as SYDVKM. The germline V and J ends were trimmed by 6 bases and 1 base, with 15 bases remaining between them. This CDR3 has 16 residues. The CDR3 DNA sequence: TGTGCCAGCAGCGGACCGGGACTGCAGAACACCGGGGAGCTGTTTTTT. This codes for CASSGPGLQNTGELFF. The full variable domain, its missing parts supplied by reference TRBV28 and TRBJ2-2, is DVKVTQSSRYLVKRTGEKVFLECVQDMDHENMFWYRQDPGLGLRLIYFSYDVKMKEKGDIPEGYSVSREKKERFSLILESASTNQTSMYLCASSGPGLQNTGELFFGEGSRLTVL.

This clonotype occurred many times. The rearrangement uses TRBV7-9 and TRBJ1-2; possibly TRBD1 for D (6 bases). This CDR3 has 14 amino acids. Trimming pared 5 bases from V and 3 bases from J, leaving 13 bases between. Germline-derived CDR1 and CDR2 are SEHNR and FQNEAQ (reference sequence). CDR3 in DNA: TGTGCCAGCAGCCCCAGGGGTTTGGACTATGGCTACACCTTC. Amino acid sequence: CASSPRGLDYGYTF.

This clonotype was seen many times. The chain couples TRBV7-3 to TRBJ2-5, with 9 bases aligning to TRBD1. Germline loops: CDR1 SGHTA, CDR2 FQGTGA. The CDR3 is made up of 15 amino acids. V was pared by 5 bases and J by 5 bases, with 9 bases of the junction left unmatched. Here the CDR3 reads CASSQGTGMSETQYF. CDR3 nucleotides: TGTGCCAGCAGCCAAGGGACAGGGATGTCGGAGACCCAGTACTTC.

The CDR3 spells CASSSIWTGEGGYTF. CDR3 coding DNA: TGTGCCAGCAGTTCGATATGGACAGGCGAGGGCGGCTACACCTTC. V is TRBV28 and J is TRBJ1-2, with 7 bases fitting TRBD1. Germline lookup yields CDR1 MDHEN and CDR2 SYDVKM. J lost 8 bases, V lost 4 bases, and 13 bases had no gene match. The CDR3 totals 15 residues.

This clonotype was detected ten times or more. This sequence joins TRBV29-1 and TRBJ2-1; tentative D call: TRBD2 (6 bases). Germline V gene sequence: CDR1 SQVTM, CDR2 ANQGSEA. The CDR3 loop spans 18 amino acids. Trimming took off 6 bases at V and 2 bases at J, with 26 bases between the two ends. CDR3 nucleotide sequence: TGCAGCGTACCAAGGGTGCTAGCGACCCCCCCGCCCTACAATGAGCAGTTCTTC. This codes for CSVPRVLATPPPYNEQFF.

This clonotype was observed a few times. The genes are TRBV19 and TRBJ1-1, with D perhaps TRBD1 (5 bases). The CDR3 has 14 amino acids. The V gene's germline CDR1 is LNHDA and CDR2 SQIVND (reference sequence). V gave up 1 base and J gave up 4 bases, with 10 bases separating them. CDR3: CASSIAAGFTEAFF. CDR3 nucleotides: TGTGCCAGTAGTATAGCGGCAGGGTTCACTGAAGCTTTCTTT.

This clonotype was seen more than once but under ten times. The chain uses TRBV12-3 or TRBV12-4 and TRBJ2-1, with D perhaps being TRBD1 or TRBD2 (6 bases each). The CDR3 sequence is 19 residues long. The V gene lost 6 bases and the J gene lost 0 bases, with 24 bases spanning the gap. CDR3 sequence (DNA): TGTGCCAGCAGCCCATTGCCTGGTAGGGGGGCGAGCTCCTACAATGAGCAGTTCTTC. Protein: CASSPLPGRGASSYNEQFF.

This clonotype was recorded many times. The chain couples TRBV19 to TRBJ2-1, with 12 bases lining up with TRBD2. The CDR3 extends over 18 amino acids. Germline CDR1 is LNHDA and CDR2 is SQIVND (reference sequence). V lost 5 bases to trimming and J lost 0 bases; unmatched junction nucleotides: 8. CDR3 sequence: CASSPGTSGFSSYNEQFF. In nucleotides, the CDR3 is TGTGCCAGTAGTCCCGGGACTAGCGGGTTCAGCTCCTACAATGAGCAGTTCTTC. Combining the CDR3 with reference TRBV19 and TRBJ2-1 gives the whole variable domain DGGITQSPKYLFRKEGQNVTLSCEQNLNHDAMYWYRQDPGQGLRLIYYSQIVNDFQKGDIAEGYSVSREKKESFPLTVTSAQKNPTAFYLCASSPGTSGFSSYNEQFFGPGTRLTVL.

The J gene is TRBJ2-1, the V gene TRBV29-1; 8 bases fit TRBD2. V lost 5 bases, J lost 8 bases, and 8 bases stayed unmatched. Per the germline V gene, CDR1 is SQVTM and CDR2 is ANQGSEA. The CDR3 runs to 13 residues. CDR3 protein: CSVSGGPRYEQFF. CDR3 nucleotide sequence: TGCAGCGTTTCGGGGGGGCCACGCTATGAGCAGTTCTTC.

The V call is TRBV5-4, the J call TRBJ2-3; TRBD2 agrees at 11 bases. The CDR3 loop spans 16 amino acids. CDR1 is SGHNT and CDR2 is YYREEE in the germline V gene (reference sequence). V lost 4 bases and J lost 2; bases outside the gene matches: 6. CDR3: CASSGGLAANTDTQYF. CDR3 coding DNA: TGTGCCAGCAGCGGGGGACTAGCGGCCAACACAGATACGCAGTATTTT.

This clonotype was counted between two and nine times. V and J are TRBV20-1 and TRBJ1-4, with TRBD1 as a possible D gene (5 bases). The ends were cut back, 6 bases at V and 6 bases at J, with 17 bases in the middle. CDR3 length: 14 residues. From germline, CDR1 is DFQATT and CDR2 SNEGSKA (reference sequence). The CDR3 bases are TGCAGTGCCCCCGACAGAACAGGAGATGAAAAACTGTTTTTT. This sequence encodes CSAPDRTGDEKLFF.

This clonotype was detected only a few times. The chain combines TRBV20-1 with TRBJ1-1; D is ambiguous. CDR1 is DFQATT, CDR2 SNEGSKA, per germline (reference sequence). CDR3 length: 13 amino acids. V lost 1 base and J lost 0, with 6 bases in between. The CDR3 sequence: CSARVHLNTEAFF. For the CDR3, the DNA is TGCAGTGCTAGAGTGCACCTGAACACTGAAGCTTTCTTT.

The table lists this clonotype with many counts. The chain combines TRBV5-6 with TRBJ1-2; unclear D gene. The CDR3 has 13 residues. Germline loops: CDR1 SGHDT, CDR2 YYEEEE. Trimming stripped 4 bases from V and 6 bases from J, with 13 bases between. CDR3 residues: CASSPFRGNGYTF. CDR3 nucleotides: TGTGCCAGCAGCCCCTTCCGGGGAAATGGCTACACCTTC.

This chain connects TRBV9 to TRBJ1-1; D not resolved. Looked up from germline, CDR1 is SGDLS and CDR2 is YYNGEE. The CDR3 spans 15 residues. V was shortened by 2 bases and J by 4 bases, with 15 bases between the two germline ends. Written as DNA, the CDR3 is TGTGCCAGCAGCGTGGAGGGTGGGAAAGCCACTGAAGCTTTCTTT. Amino acid sequence: CASSVEGGKATEAFF.

This clonotype was seen only a few times. The J gene is TRBJ2-1, the V gene TRBV24-1, with D perhaps given as TRBD1 or TRBD2 (5 bases each). The CDR3 sequence is 14 residues long. V dropped 4 bases and J dropped 10 bases, with 16 bases sitting between them. Per germline, CDR1 KGHDR and CDR2 SFDVKD. CDR3 loop: CATSDRDGMGEQFF. The CDR3 nucleotides read TGTGCCACCAGTGACCGGGACGGGATGGGGGAGCAGTTCTTC.

This clonotype has ten or more counts. The chain recombines TRBV28 with TRBJ2-2; maybe TRBD2 (6 bases). This CDR3 region has 15 residues. From germline, CDR1 is MDHEN and CDR2 SYDVKM. V lost 3 bases and J lost 4, with 12 bases in between. CDR3 in amino acids: CASSLVGGGTGELFF. In DNA, the CDR3 is TGTGCCAGCAGTTTGGTGGGGGGAGGCACCGGGGAGCTGTTTTTT.

Many counts were recorded for this clonotype. The rearrangement joins TRBV28 to TRBJ1-2, with a weak D call TRBD1 (6 bases). CDR1 and CDR2 from the germline V gene are MDHEN and SYDVKM. The CDR3 sequence is 14 residues long. V was shortened by 8 bases and J by 5 bases, with 18 bases between the two germline ends. DNA of the CDR3: TGTGCCAGCCTCGTAACAGGGCAAGGTTATGGCTACACCTTC. Protein sequence: CASLVTGQGYGYTF.

This clonotype has a count of ten or more. This sequence joins TRBV24-1 and TRBJ2-1; D is possibly TRBD1 or TRBD2 (5 bases each). Trimming removed 1 base at V and 6 bases at J, with 15 bases between. The CDR3 is 16 amino acids. CDR1 and CDR2 from the germline V gene are KGHDR and SFDVKD. The DNA for the CDR3 is TGTGCCACCAGTGATTTTATTGTGTCCGGGGCCAATGAGCAGTTCTTC. Amino acid sequence: CATSDFIVSGANEQFF.

This clonotype was detected ten times or more. The chain links TRBV12-3 or TRBV12-4 to TRBJ1-6, with 7 bases that match TRBD1. Losses at the gene ends were 5 bases for V and 5 bases for J; bases not matched to a gene: 9. This CDR3 region has 16 residues. The chain's CDR3 is CASSARDRSNNSPLHF. The CDR3 coding sequence is TGTGCCAGCAGTGCCCGGGACAGATCAAATAATTCACCCCTCCACTTT.

This clonotype was detected ten times or more. The genes are TRBV4-1 and TRBJ1-3, with D unclear. Germline CDR1 reads MGHRA; CDR2 reads YSYEKL. The CDR3 totals 17 residues. V dropped 4 bases and J dropped 0 bases, with 16 bases sitting between them. DNA for the CDR3: TGCGCCAGCAGCCCAAGACCTTCTACAGCCTCTGGAAACACCATATATTTT. This sequence encodes CASSPRPSTASGNTIYF.

This clonotype was seen ten or more times. The chain recombines TRBV9 with TRBJ1-4; no definite D call. V lost 0 bases to trimming and J lost 0 bases, with 9 bases between them. Germline V gene sequence: CDR1 SGDLS, CDR2 YYNGEE. This CDR3 spans 16 amino acids. In DNA, the CDR3 is TGTGCCAGCAGCGTAGATGGGCTGACAACTAATGAAAAACTGTTTTTT. This encodes CASSVDGLTTNEKLFF.

The genes are TRBV13 and TRBJ2-7; 9 nucleotides align to TRBD1. There are 14 residues in the CDR3. J gave up 5 bases and V 5 bases, and 7 bases lay outside the gene matches. From germline, CDR1 is PRHDT and CDR2 FYEKMQ (reference sequence). CDR3 sequence reads: CASSTGGAINEQYF. DNA for the CDR3: TGTGCCAGCAGCACAGGGGGCGCGATCAACGAGCAGTACTTC.